The 27 T cell receptor beta chains below all came from one sample that was sequenced in a study of cytomegalovirus exposure and HLA in healthy donors. The primer mix had 60 Vbeta and 13 Jbeta primers. The assay was immunoSEQ multiplex PCR, and TCRdb's table has in-frame clones only and misses some. The repertoire consists of approximately 44,000 clones, with about 84% occurring once and the leading ten covering around 2.5%. Specimen: PBMCs. Receptors originate from a man aged 45-60 years in good health and CMV-seronegative.

CDR3 in amino acids: CASTPGRGLEQYF. The CDR3, as DNA: TGTGCCAGCACCCCTGGGAGGGGCCTCGAGCAGTACTTC. This sequence joins TRBV28 and TRBJ2-7; 7 bases line up with TRBD2. V shed 7 bases and J 6 bases; nucleotides not matched to a gene: 9. The CDR3 has 13 residues. Germline V gene sequence: CDR1 MDHEN, CDR2 SYDVKM.

V is TRBV7-8 and J is TRBJ2-1; 15 positions agree with TRBD2. The V gene end was trimmed by 4 bases and the J gene end by 10 bases; junction bases not matched to a gene: 14. Germline lookup yields CDR1 SGHVS and CDR2 FQNEAQ. The length of the CDR3 is 18 residues. The CDR3 region has the DNA TGTGCCAGCAGCTCCCAACTAGGACTAGCGGGAGGGCCAGGGGAGCAGTTCTTC. Translated, it gives CASSSQLGLAGGPGEQFF.

The sample holds a few counts of this clone. The chain combines TRBV27 with TRBJ2-1; possible D gene TRBD1, 5 bases. The germline V and J ends were trimmed by 2 bases and 6 bases, with 11 bases remaining between them. CDR1 and CDR2 from the germline V gene are MNHEY and SMNVEV (reference sequence). The CDR3 runs to 14 residues. The CDR3 region is CASSLRQGTNEQFF. In DNA, the CDR3 is TGTGCCAGCAGTTTAAGGCAGGGTACCAATGAGCAGTTCTTC.

The V and J genes are TRBV18 and TRBJ2-1; 13 bases agree with TRBD2. CDR1 is KGHSH and CDR2 is LQKENI in the germline V gene. The CDR3 has 17 amino acids. J gave up 0 bases and V 3 bases, and 2 bases lay outside the gene matches. DNA for the CDR3: TGTGCCAGCTCACCGGGACTAGCGGGGAGCTCCTACAATGAGCAGTTCTTC. Its protein is CASSPGLAGSSYNEQFF.

This chain uses TRBV5-1 with TRBJ1-1; 7 nucleotides align to TRBD1. V dropped 0 bases and J dropped 1; count of bases not matched to a gene: 0. The CDR3 length is 14 residues. Germline CDR1 SGHRS, CDR2 YFSETQ. The CDR3 nucleotides read TGCGCCAGCAGCTTGGACAGGGGGAACACTGAAGCTTTCTTT. Amino acids: CASSLDRGNTEAFF.

The rearrangement links TRBV27 to TRBJ2-7; maybe TRBD1 (7 bases). This CDR3 is 15 amino acids long. Germline V gene data show CDR1 as MNHEY and CDR2 as SMNVEV (reference sequence). V shed 0 bases and J shed 3 bases, with 12 bases lying between them. The CDR3 spells CASSLSAGGGYEQYF. The DNA for the CDR3 is TGTGCCAGCAGTTTATCGGCAGGGGGAGGCTACGAGCAGTACTTC.

This chain uses TRBV4-2 with TRBJ2-1, with 8 bases matching TRBD2. Germline CDR1 is LGHNA and CDR2 is YNFKEQ. V shed 8 bases and J 9 bases; nucleotides not matched to a gene: 21. The CDR3 is made up of 17 amino acids. The CDR3 DNA sequence: TGTGCCAGCGCTGGGGGGTTCGGGGGAGAGCGGGAGAGTGAGCAGTTCTTC. Protein product: CASAGGFGGERESEQFF.

This sequence joins TRBV7-2 and TRBJ1-2; 11 nucleotides line up with TRBD1. V lost 5 bases, J lost 5 bases, and 7 bases stayed unmatched. This CDR3 comprises 15 residues. Per the germline V gene, CDR1 is SGHTA and CDR2 is FQGNSA. In DNA form, the CDR3 reads TGTGCCAGCAGCCCGGACAGGGGGCAGGGGTATGGCTACACCTTC. Translated: CASSPDRGQGYGYTF. The variable domain in full, completed from reference TRBV7-2 and TRBJ1-2, reads GAGVSQSPSNKVTEKGKDVELRCDPISGHTALYWYRQSLGQGLEFLIYFQGNSAPDKSGLPSDRFSAERTGGSVSTLTIQRTQQEDSAVYLCASSPDRGQGYGYTFGSGTRLTVV.

This clone was seen a single time. The rearrangement links TRBV9 to TRBJ1-1; no firm D call. This CDR3 comprises 14 residues. The germline gives CDR1 SGDLS, CDR2 YYNGEE. The V end lost 1 base, the J end lost 1 base, and 8 bases lay between the germline ends. The CDR3 bases are TGTGCCAGCAGCGTAACACCCCAGAACACTGAAGCTTTCTTT. Its protein product is CASSVTPQNTEAFF.

The V and J genes are TRBV9 and TRBJ2-1, with D tentatively TRBD1 (6 bases). Germline lookup yields CDR1 SGDLS and CDR2 YYNGEE. V was clipped by 4 bases and J by 7 bases, with 21 bases between them. The CDR3 is 16 amino acids. The chain's CDR3 is CASSLKTGPYTNEQFF. CDR3 DNA: TGTGCCAGCAGCTTGAAGACAGGCCCCTACACGAATGAGCAGTTCTTC.

The V and J genes are TRBV19 and TRBJ1-1; 9 positions agree with TRBD1. The CDR3 is made up of 17 amino acids. Germline CDR1 is LNHDA and CDR2 is SQIVND (reference sequence). The J segment lost 4 bases and the V segment lost 6 bases, leaving 15 bases of the junction unmatched. CDR3: CASRDTGGPSIVTEAFF. CDR3 in DNA: TGTGCCAGTAGGGACACAGGGGGCCCTTCGATCGTCACTGAAGCTTTCTTT. Full variable domain (missing parts from reference TRBV19 and TRBJ1-1): DGGITQSPKYLFRKEGQNVTLSCEQNLNHDAMYWYRQDPGQGLRLIYYSQIVNDFQKGDIAEGYSVSREKKESFPLTVTSAQKNPTAFYLCASRDTGGPSIVTEAFFGQGTRLTVV.

J is TRBJ2-3 and V is TRBV5-1; the match to TRBD2 covers 10 bases. The trim removed 4 bases at V and 5 bases at J, leaving 13 bases unmatched. The CDR3 runs 17 residues. Germline CDR1 is SGHRS and CDR2 is YFSETQ. CDR3 amino acids: CASSPRRAGGHEDTQYF. CDR3 bases: TGCGCCAGCAGCCCCCGGCGAGCGGGGGGGCATGAAGATACGCAGTATTTT.

V and J are TRBV27 and TRBJ2-6; 7 bases map to TRBD2. Looked up from germline, CDR1 is MNHEY and CDR2 is SMNVEV (reference sequence). J was trimmed by 3 bases and V by 11 bases; bases with no gene match: 4. The CDR3 loop spans 13 amino acids. The CDR3 protein is CAVGGSGANVLTF. The CDR3 coding sequence is TGTGCCGTGGGGGGGAGTGGGGCCAACGTCCTGACTTTC.

The rearrangement links TRBV9 to TRBJ2-1, with 8 bases that match TRBD2. The J segment lost 3 bases and the V segment lost 0 bases, leaving 8 bases of the junction unmatched. Germline CDR1 SGDLS, CDR2 YYNGEE. The CDR3 extends over 17 amino acids. The CDR3 sequence: CASSVGPPGGYYNEQFF. In DNA, the CDR3 is TGTGCCAGCAGCGTAGGCCCCCCGGGGGGGTACTACAATGAGCAGTTCTTC.

The rearrangement uses TRBV5-6 and TRBJ2-3, with TRBD2 identical over 7 bases. Germline CDR1 is SGHDT and CDR2 is YYEEEE. V lost 4 bases, J lost 4 bases, and 18 bases stayed unmatched. This CDR3 contains 18 residues. Here the CDR3 DNA reads TGTGCCAGCAGCCCGCTTCCCCCGGCTAGCGGTATTTCAGATACGCAGTATTTT. Encoded protein: CASSPLPPASGISDTQYF.

V is TRBV5-1 and J is TRBJ2-1, with D possibly matching TRBD2 (6 bases). Between the trimmed V and J ends, which lost 5 bases and 4 bases, there was a span of 13 bases. Germline CDR1 SGHRS, CDR2 YFSETQ. The CDR3 runs 14 residues. CDR3 sequence: CASSSSGSYNEQFF. CDR3 bases: TGCGCCAGCAGTAGTAGCGGTTCTTACAATGAGCAGTTCTTC.

The chain links TRBV9 to TRBJ1-4; tentative D call: TRBD1 (6 bases). The CDR3 totals 15 residues. V was shortened by 5 bases and J by 3 bases, with 14 bases between the two germline ends. Germline V gene sequence: CDR1 SGDLS, CDR2 YYNGEE. The CDR3 spells CASSAGANPNEKLFF. The CDR3 nucleotides are TGTGCCAGCAGTGCGGGGGCGAACCCTAATGAAAAACTGTTTTTT.

This chain connects TRBV10-3 to TRBJ1-1; 8 nucleotides line up with TRBD1. The CDR3 loop spans 14 amino acids. CDR1 and CDR2 from the germline V gene are ENHRY and SYGVKD. V was pared by 4 bases and J by 2 bases, with 3 bases of the junction left unmatched. DNA for the CDR3: TGTGCCATCAGTGTTGACAGGGGAAACACTGAAGCTTTCTTT. Translation gives CAISVDRGNTEAFF.

This rearrangement joins TRBV19 to TRBJ2-3; possible D gene TRBD1, 5 bases. There are 14 residues in the CDR3. The germline V gene encodes CDR1 LNHDA and CDR2 SQIVND (reference sequence). Trimming left V 5 bases short and J 1 base short, with 10 bases between. The CDR3 sequence: CASSSQGRTDTQYF. CDR3 DNA: TGTGCCAGTAGTTCGCAGGGCCGCACAGATACGCAGTATTTT.

The chain recombines TRBV25-1 with TRBJ2-7; tentatively, D is TRBD1 (6 bases). The CDR3 is 15 amino acids. Germline V gene lookup returns CDR1 MGHDK and CDR2 SYGVNS. Trimming pared 3 bases from V and 3 bases from J, leaving 15 bases between. In DNA, the CDR3 is TGTGCCAGCAGTGAGCCCGAGACAGGCCGCTACGAGCAGTACTTC. Amino acids: CASSEPETGRYEQYF.

This clone was seen a handful of times. The rearrangement uses TRBV2 and TRBJ1-2, with no clear D. The CDR3 runs 14 residues. The germline V gene has CDR1 SNHLY and CDR2 FYNNEI. V dropped 3 bases and J dropped 4 bases, with 12 bases sitting between them. The CDR3 protein is CASSEWRATYGYTF. CDR3 nucleotide sequence: TGTGCCAGCAGTGAGTGGAGGGCGACCTATGGCTACACCTTC.

The chain's CDR3 is CASSSGAVGEQFF. The CDR3 DNA follows: TGTGCCAGCAGCTCGGGTGCGGTCGGGGAGCAGTTCTTC. The V and J genes are TRBV7-3 and TRBJ2-1; D is ambiguous. Germline CDR1 and CDR2: SGHTA and FQGTGA. V was trimmed by 4 bases and J by 10 bases, leaving 14 bases between them. CDR3 size: 13 residues. Supplemented by reference TRBV7-3 and TRBJ2-1, the full variable domain reads GAGVSQTPSNKVTEKGKYVELRCDPISGHTALYWYRQSLGQGPEFLIYFQGTGAADDSGLPNDRFFAVRPEGSVSTLKIQRTERGDSAVYLCASSSGAVGEQFFGPGTRLTVL.

V usage is TRBV7-2 and J usage is TRBJ2-2; the match to TRBD2 covers 8 bases. Germline V lookup: CDR1 SGHTA, CDR2 FQGNSA. CDR3 length: 15 residues. V dropped 5 bases and J dropped 2; count of bases not matched to a gene: 4. CDR3 bases: TGTGCCAGCAGCCAACTAGCGGCTAACACCGGGGAGCTGTTTTTT. The encoded protein is CASSQLAANTGELFF.

The V and J genes are TRBV2 and TRBJ1-1; no clear D. CDR3 length: 12 residues. Germline V gene data show CDR1 as SNHLY and CDR2 as FYNNEI. The V and J ends lost 2 bases and 4 bases respectively, with 5 bases between them. The CDR3 DNA reads TGTGCCAGCAGTGAATGGGCCACTGAAGCTTTCTTT. Translation: CASSEWATEAFF.

This clone has a single count. This chain joins TRBV11-2 and TRBJ2-1; 10 bases line up with TRBD2. The junction had 5 bases not matched to a gene; V was cut back by 5 bases and J by 7 bases. CDR1 is SGHAT and CDR2 is FQNNGV in the germline V gene. The CDR3 is 14 amino acids. The CDR3 is CASSATSGMNEQFF. CDR3 nucleotide sequence: TGTGCCAGCAGCGCCACTAGCGGGATGAATGAGCAGTTCTTC.

V usage is TRBV19 and J usage is TRBJ2-1; tentatively, D is TRBD2 (6 bases). The CDR3 consists of 15 residues. Trimming stripped 3 bases from V and 0 bases from J, with 9 bases between. Germline CDR1 and CDR2: LNHDA and SQIVND (reference sequence). Written as DNA, the CDR3 is TGTGCCAGTAGTATGGGGGGATTCTCCTACAATGAGCAGTTCTTC. Translating it yields CASSMGGFSYNEQFF.

Details on this clone: Other nucleotide sequences in the sample specify the same CDR3. The chain joins TRBV27 to TRBJ2-3, with 7 nucleotides matching TRBD2. V lost 0 bases and J lost 6; bases outside the gene matches: 3. The CDR3 sequence is 14 residues long. Germline V gene lookup returns CDR1 MNHEY and CDR2 SMNVEV (reference sequence). Here the CDR3 DNA reads TGTGCCAGCAGTTTATCAGCGGGGACGGATACGCAGTATTTT. This codes for CASSLSAGTDTQYF.